This T cell receptor (beta chain) was obtained from a study of shared clonotypes between healthy human individuals. Study-level findings and limits: All-four-donor shared clonotypes had higher generation probabilities than non-shared clonotypes did. Sequencing of the sorted subsets was shown by rarefaction to be incomplete despite large depth.

In the CD4+ fraction, cells were divided into CD45RA+ naive and CD45RA-negative memory subsets. Regarding this clone: Its antigen is still unknown. This sample also contains other DNA sequences that code for the same CDR3.

TCRdb keeps only in-frame clones here, not all; method: immunoSEQ multiplex PCR. Among about 2.3 million clones listed, 92% were seen once. The V gene's germline CDR1 is SGHTA and CDR2 FQGTGA. The CDR3 contains 13 residues. Trimming took off 1 base at V and 4 bases at J, with 8 bases between the two ends. The chain has TRBV7-3 and TRBJ2-7; D ambiguous. Sequencing was done on a sample of naive CD4+ T cells from PBMCs. Subset here: CD45RA+ positively selected. The sequence was collected from a man younger than 30 in good health. Some clones in this sample may be carry-over from other donors' samples. The CDR3 loop reads CASSLSPAYEQYF. CDR3 nucleotides: TGTGCCAGCAGCTTAAGTCCGGCATACGAGCAGTACTTC.